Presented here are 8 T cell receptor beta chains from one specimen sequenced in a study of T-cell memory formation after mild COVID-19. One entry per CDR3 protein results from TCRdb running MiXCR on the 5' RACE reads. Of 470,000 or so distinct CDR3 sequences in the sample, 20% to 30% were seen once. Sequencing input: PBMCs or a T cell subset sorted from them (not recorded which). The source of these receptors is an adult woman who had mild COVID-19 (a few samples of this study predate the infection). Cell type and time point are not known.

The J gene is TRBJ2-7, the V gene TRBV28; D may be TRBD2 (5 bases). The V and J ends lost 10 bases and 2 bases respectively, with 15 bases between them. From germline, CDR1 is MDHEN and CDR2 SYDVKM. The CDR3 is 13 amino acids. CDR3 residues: CATGLMAAYEQYF. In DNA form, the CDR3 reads TGTGCCACGGGGTTGATGGCTGCCTACGAGCAGTACTTC. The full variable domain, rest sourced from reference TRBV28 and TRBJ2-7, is DVKVTQSSRYLVKRTGEKVFLECVQDMDHENMFWYRQDPGLGLRLIYFSYDVKMKEKGDIPEGYSVSREKKERFSLILESASTNQTSMYLCATGLMAAYEQYFGPGTRLTVT.

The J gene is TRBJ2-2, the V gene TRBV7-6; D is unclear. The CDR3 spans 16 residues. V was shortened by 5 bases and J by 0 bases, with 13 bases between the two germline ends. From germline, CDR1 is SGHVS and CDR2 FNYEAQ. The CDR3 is CASSRAIASNTGELFF. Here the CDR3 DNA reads TGTGCCAGCAGCCGGGCCATAGCTTCGAACACCGGGGAGCTGTTTTTT.

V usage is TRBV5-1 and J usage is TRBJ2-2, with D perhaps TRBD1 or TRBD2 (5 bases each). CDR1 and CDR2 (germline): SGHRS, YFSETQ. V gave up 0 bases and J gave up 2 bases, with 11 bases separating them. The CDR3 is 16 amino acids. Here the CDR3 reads CASSLGSGTNTGELFF. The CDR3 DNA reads TGCGCCAGCAGCTTGGGATCAGGGACCAACACCGGGGAGCTGTTTTTT.

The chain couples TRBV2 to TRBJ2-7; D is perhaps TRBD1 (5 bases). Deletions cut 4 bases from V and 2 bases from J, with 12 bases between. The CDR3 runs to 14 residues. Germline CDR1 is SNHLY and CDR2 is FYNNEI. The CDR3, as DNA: TGTGCCAGCAGTGCCAGACAGATACCCTACGAGCAGTACTTC. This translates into CASSARQIPYEQYF.

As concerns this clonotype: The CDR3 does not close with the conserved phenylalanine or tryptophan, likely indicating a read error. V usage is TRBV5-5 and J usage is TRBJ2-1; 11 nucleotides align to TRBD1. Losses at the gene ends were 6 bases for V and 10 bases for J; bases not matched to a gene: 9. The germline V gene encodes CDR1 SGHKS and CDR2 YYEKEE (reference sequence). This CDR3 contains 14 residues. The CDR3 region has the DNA TGTGCCAGCAACACCGGGACAGGGGGTCAGGAGCAGTTCTTA. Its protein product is CASNTGTGGQEQFL.

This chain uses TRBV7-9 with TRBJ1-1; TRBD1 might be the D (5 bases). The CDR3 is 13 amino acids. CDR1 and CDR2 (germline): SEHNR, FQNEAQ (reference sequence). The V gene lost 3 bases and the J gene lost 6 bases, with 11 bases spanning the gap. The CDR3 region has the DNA TGTGCCAGCAGCTTGGGGACGGGGGCTGAAGCTTTCTTT. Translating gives CASSLGTGAEAFF.

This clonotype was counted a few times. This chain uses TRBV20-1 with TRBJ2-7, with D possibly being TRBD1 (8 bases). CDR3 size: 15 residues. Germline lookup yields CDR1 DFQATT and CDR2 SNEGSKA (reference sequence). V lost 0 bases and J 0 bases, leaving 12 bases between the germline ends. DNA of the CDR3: TGCAGTGCTAGAGAGGGGGGGACAGGCTCCTACGAGCAGTACTTC. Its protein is CSAREGGTGSYEQYF.

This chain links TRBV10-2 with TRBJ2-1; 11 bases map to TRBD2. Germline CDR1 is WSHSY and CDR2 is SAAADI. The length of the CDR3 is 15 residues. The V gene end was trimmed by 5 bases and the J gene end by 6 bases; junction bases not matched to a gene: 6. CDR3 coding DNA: TGCGCCAGCAGTATCCTAGCGGGGGGCCCCAATGAGCAGTTCTTC. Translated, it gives CASSILAGGPNEQFF.